Shown below are 24 T cell receptor beta chains from a single sample sequenced in a study of blood T cell repertoires in COVID-19. Here immunoSEQ multiplex PCR was the method, and the copy in TCRdb shows in-frame clones only, minus some. Found here are about 140,000 clones, 80% to 90% of them singletons; the top ten hold roughly 1.4%. Sample: peripheral blood. The receptors come from a woman aged 55-69 years with acute or convalescent COVID-19.

The chain combines TRBV19 with TRBJ2-2, with D possibly matching TRBD1 (7 bases). The CDR3 loop spans 17 amino acids. Deletions cut 7 bases from V and 2 bases from J, with 20 bases between. The germline gives CDR1 LNHDA, CDR2 SQIVND (reference sequence). CDR3 residues: CASTRRGRGLNTGELFF. CDR3 nucleotides: TGTGCCAGTACCCGAAGGGGGCGGGGCTTAAACACCGGGGAGCTGTTTTTT.

The chain employs TRBV25-1 and TRBJ2-2; D possibly corresponds to TRBD1 (6 bases). The CDR3 loop spans 16 amino acids. V gave up 1 base and J gave up 6 bases, with 15 bases separating them. CDR1 and CDR2 (germline): MGHDK, SYGVNS. CDR3 sequence: CASSESARTDPGELFF. The CDR3 DNA reads TGTGCCAGCAGTGAATCGGCCCGGACAGACCCCGGGGAGCTGTTTTTT.

This clone was found once. This chain joins TRBV4-3 and TRBJ1-2; tentative D call: TRBD1 (5 bases). Germline CDR1 LGHNA, CDR2 YSLEER. The CDR3 runs 14 residues. V lost 0 bases and J 7 bases, leaving 12 bases between the germline ends. DNA for the CDR3: TGCGCCAGCAGCCAAGATTGGGGGGGAGGTGGCTACACCTTC. It yields the protein CASSQDWGGGGYTF.

The chain combines TRBV6-6 with TRBJ1-2, with D tentatively TRBD1 (5 bases). The CDR3 consists of 14 residues. V lost 6 bases and J 3 bases, leaving 14 bases between the germline ends. The germline CDR1 and CDR2 sequences are MNHNY and SVGAGI (reference sequence). The CDR3 spells CASSLTGPDYGYTF. The CDR3 bases are TGTGCCAGCAGCCTTACAGGTCCCGACTATGGCTACACCTTC.

In this sample, this clone turned up once. The chain is built from TRBV7-9 and TRBJ1-5; D gene uncertain. The CDR3 has 14 residues. Germline-derived CDR1 and CDR2 are SEHNR and FQNEAQ (reference sequence). V gave up 4 bases and J gave up 4 bases, with 11 bases separating them. CDR3 DNA sequence: TGTGCCAGCAGCTCTACTTTCCGTAATCAGCCCCAGCATTTT. Translation: CASSSTFRNQPQHF.

This chain joins TRBV5-1 and TRBJ2-7, with D unclear. The CDR3 runs 12 residues. Trimming removed 2 bases from V and 1 base from J, with 4 bases in between. Germline-derived CDR1 and CDR2 are SGHRS and YFSETQ. The CDR3 reads CASSFRSYEQYF. DNA of the CDR3: TGCGCCAGCAGCTTCAGGTCCTACGAGCAGTACTTC.

This rearrangement joins TRBV5-1 to TRBJ1-2; 10 positions match TRBD1. The CDR3 is made up of 15 amino acids. With V trimmed by 0 bases and J by 6 bases, 5 bases remained unmatched. Germline V gives CDR1 SGHRS, CDR2 YFSETQ. The CDR3 DNA reads TGCGCCAGCAGCTTGGCCGGGACAGGGGTCGATGGCTACACCTTC. Amino acids: CASSLAGTGVDGYTF.

The chain carries TRBV3-1 (or the pseudogene TRBV3-2) and TRBJ2-7, with 12 bases identical to TRBD1. The V segment lost 1 base and the J segment 7 bases; nucleotides outside the gene matches: 8. This CDR3 region has 16 residues. The germline CDR1 and CDR2 sequences are LGHDT and YNNKEL (reference sequence). In nucleotides, the CDR3 is TGTGCCAGCAGCCAAGGAACGGGACAGGGGGCGCGTGAGCAGTACTTC. It translates to CASSQGTGQGAREQYF.

The chain uses TRBV7-2 and TRBJ1-5, with D possibly being TRBD1 (6 bases). V lost 1 base, J lost 6 bases, and 16 bases lay in between. The germline V gene encodes CDR1 SGHTA and CDR2 FQGNSA. CDR3 length equals 16 residues. As DNA, the CDR3 is TGTGCCAGCAGCTTAGATTACGTGGGGGCAGGTCAGCCCCAGCATTTT. Translated: CASSLDYVGAGQPQHF.

This sequence joins TRBV7-9 and TRBJ2-7, with D maybe TRBD1 (5 bases). Germline CDR1 and CDR2: SEHNR and FQNEAQ (reference sequence). Trimming took off 1 base at V and 6 bases at J, with 7 bases between the two ends. This CDR3 has 12 residues. Written as DNA, the CDR3 is TGTGCCAGCAGCTTAGTTGGGGCCGAGCAGTACTTC. Its protein is CASSLVGAEQYF.

A single count supports this clone. This rearrangement joins TRBV6-1 to TRBJ1-2, with a weak D call TRBD1 (6 bases). V was shortened by 1 base and J by 4 bases, with 13 bases between the two germline ends. The CDR3 runs 15 residues. Germline CDR1 MNHNS, CDR2 SASEGT. CDR3: CASSEGSGAPYGYTF. The DNA of the CDR3 is TGTGCCAGCAGTGAAGGGTCAGGGGCTCCCTATGGCTACACCTTC.

The CDR3 sequence: CASSALRRDEQFF. The DNA for the CDR3 is TGTGCCAGCAGCGCATTAAGGAGGGATGAGCAGTTCTTC. This chain uses TRBV9 with TRBJ2-1; D may be TRBD2 (6 bases). Trimming took off 3 bases at V and 8 bases at J, with 12 bases between the two ends. This CDR3 has 13 residues. Germline V CDR1 and CDR2: SGDLS, YYNGEE.

V usage is TRBV4-3 and J usage is TRBJ1-6; D unclear. The ends were cut back, 0 bases at V and 13 bases at J, with 13 bases in the middle. Germline CDR1 is LGHNA and CDR2 is YSLEER. The CDR3 is 14 amino acids. CDR3 sequence reads: CASSQDAADRPLHF. The CDR3, as DNA: TGCGCCAGCAGCCAAGATGCGGCAGATCGGCCCCTCCACTTT.

V usage is TRBV4-3 and J usage is TRBJ2-2, with D possibly being TRBD1 (6 bases). The V gene lost 4 bases and the J gene lost 1 base, with 16 bases spanning the gap. CDR1 LGHNA and CDR2 YSLEER come from the germline V gene. This CDR3 comprises 17 residues. CDR3 coding DNA: TGCGCCAGCAGCCGTCAACCCGGGACACAGAACACCGGGGAGCTGTTTTTT. It is translated as CASSRQPGTQNTGELFF.

This clone has only one observation. The DNA for the CDR3 is TGTGCCAGTAGTACAGAGACAGGGGGCAATGAGCAGTTCTTC. Amino acids: CASSTETGGNEQFF. The chain is built from TRBV19 and TRBJ2-1, with 9 nucleotides matching TRBD1. Germline assignment: CDR1 LNHDA and CDR2 SQIVND (reference sequence). The CDR3 covers 14 residues. The J segment lost 6 bases and the V segment lost 4 bases, leaving 4 bases of the junction unmatched.

V and J are TRBV4-2 and TRBJ2-3; no firm D call. The CDR3 has 14 residues. V lost 2 bases, J lost 3 bases, and 9 bases lay in between. Germline V gives CDR1 LGHNA, CDR2 YNFKEQ. For the CDR3, the DNA is TGTGCCAGCAGCCAAAGCGAGTGGACAGATACGCAGTATTTT. This gives the protein CASSQSEWTDTQYF.

The chain recombines TRBV11-2 with TRBJ1-3; D remains unclear. The CDR3 loop spans 17 amino acids. Trimming left V 1 base short and J 0 bases short, with 13 bases between. Germline V gives CDR1 SGHAT, CDR2 FQNNGV. The CDR3 coding sequence is TGTGCCAGCAGCTTAGCCAGCGCCCTCCGCTCTGGAAACACCATATATTTT. Amino acid sequence: CASSLASALRSGNTIYF.

The chain links TRBV5-1 to TRBJ2-5; TRBD2 agrees at 9 bases. The CDR3 sequence is 15 residues long. The ends lost 9 bases at V and 4 bases at J; junction bases unmatched: 13. Germline V gene data show CDR1 as SGHRS and CDR2 as YFSETQ. CDR3 loop: CATRVGGGAGETQYF. The CDR3 nucleotides are TGCGCCACAAGGGTTGGCGGGGGGGCCGGAGAGACCCAGTACTTC.

In DNA form, the CDR3 reads TGTGCCAGCAGGCCATCTTCAGGGTGGGGCTACACCTTC. It translates to CASRPSSGWGYTF. This sequence joins TRBV12-3 or TRBV12-4 and TRBJ1-2, with D tentatively TRBD1 (5 bases). CDR3 length equals 13 residues. Trimming shortened V by 6 bases and J by 8 bases, and 16 bases separated the two germline ends.

V is TRBV7-9 and J is TRBJ1-2; 7 nucleotides line up with TRBD1. Germline V lookup: CDR1 SEHNR, CDR2 FQNEAQ (reference sequence). J gave up 5 bases and V 2 bases, and 8 bases lay outside the gene matches. This CDR3 is 15 amino acids long. The CDR3 reads CASSLSFTGAYGYTF. In DNA form, the CDR3 reads TGTGCCAGCAGCTTATCTTTTACAGGGGCGTATGGCTACACCTTC.

This clone appeared a single time. This chain uses TRBV7-3 with TRBJ2-3, with 14 bases lining up with TRBD2. The V gene end was trimmed by 1 base and the J gene end by 0 bases; junction bases not matched to a gene: 9. The V gene's germline CDR1 is SGHTA and CDR2 FQGTGA. This CDR3 is built from 20 residues. As DNA, the CDR3 is TGTGCCAGCAGCTTAAGGGCCGGGACTAGCGGGGGCCGAAGCACAGATACGCAGTATTTT. Amino acid sequence: CASSLRAGTSGGRSTDTQYF. The full variable domain, in which reference TRBV7-3 and TRBJ2-3 provide the parts outside the CDR3, is GAGVSQTPSNKVTEKGKYVELRCDPISGHTALYWYRQSLGQGPEFLIYFQGTGAADDSGLPNDRFFAVRPEGSVSTLKIQRTERGDSAVYLCASSLRAGTSGGRSTDTQYFGPGTRLTVL.

The chain recombines TRBV9 with TRBJ2-7; perhaps TRBD2 as D (6 bases). Trimming took off 0 bases at V and 0 bases at J, with 13 bases between the two ends. CDR3 size: 16 residues. Germline values: CDR1 SGDLS, CDR2 YYNGEE. This CDR3 is CASSVGVGGSSYEQYF. The CDR3 DNA is TGTGCCAGCAGCGTAGGTGTTGGGGGGAGCTCCTACGAGCAGTACTTC. Based on the CDR3 plus reference TRBV9 and TRBJ2-7, the full variable domain is DSGVTQTPKHLITATGQRVTLRCSPRSGDLSVYWYQQSLDQGLQFLIQYYNGEERAKGNILERFSAQQFPDLHSELNLSSLELGDSALYFCASSVGVGGSSYEQYFGPGTRLTVT.

This clone was observed a single time. The genes are TRBV19 and TRBJ1-2, with 7 bases lining up with TRBD1. Germline-derived CDR1 and CDR2 are LNHDA and SQIVND (reference sequence). After removal of 5 bases from V and 3 bases from J, the junction contained 9 bases not matched to a gene. This CDR3 has 15 residues. The CDR3 nucleotides are TGTGCCAGTAGTGGAAGACAGGGTCCCGACTATGGCTACACCTTC. This translates into CASSGRQGPDYGYTF.

The genes are TRBV27 and TRBJ1-2; D not resolved. Germline CDR1 and CDR2: MNHEY and SMNVEV (reference sequence). The CDR3 sequence is 15 residues long. V was shortened by 8 bases and J by 8 bases, with 24 bases between the two germline ends. The CDR3 coding sequence is TGTGCCAGCGCCCCTGGCGGAAGGATAGCTTTGGGCTACACCTTC. Its protein product is CASAPGGRIALGYTF.